This T cell receptor (beta chain) was identified in a study of blood T cell repertoires in COVID-19 (TCRdb year 2020). About the full investigation: Samples from collaborators originated in the United States, Italy and Spain and spanned both the acute and convalescent phases of COVID-19. The repertoires were released in a freely available public database intended as a resource for research on the immune response to SARS-CoV-2. Nearly every sample came with metadata listing a de-identified subject ID, COVID-19 status, age in years and sex. The samples were drawn from two sources: the first 160 participants of the ongoing ImmuneRACE study, and 950 to 1,500 subjects contributed by 6 global collaborators. HLA class I and class II types, where available, came from metadata supplied by the sample provider rather than from assay-based typing. The prospective study material was composed of cDNA or gDNA derived from T cells, B-cell-depleted T cells, or PBMCs. Subjects who had been exposed to COVID-19, were actively infected with it, or had recovered from it provided the deeply sampled blood TCRbeta repertoires that made up the dataset.

The table lists this clone with a count of one. The specificity of this receptor is unknown. Within one base of it there is no much larger clone, and no base qualities were kept. Each collaborating institution followed its own protocols to collect whole blood in K2EDTA tubes. Collaborator samples were shipped for TCRbeta analysis as frozen whole blood, isolated PBMCs, or DNA extracted from either sample type. The immunoSEQ Assay, a bias-controlled multiplex PCR, was used to amplify TCRbeta CDR3 regions from genomic DNA. The authors processed their data as follows. Within the assay, amplification of reference gene primers was used to estimate how many nucleated cells each sample contained. To quantify the absolute abundance of each unique TCRbeta CDR3 rearrangement, sequence reads were collapsed and filtered. Productive Simpson clonality was computed per sample as the square root of Simpson's diversity index over productive rearrangements. TCRdb holds this immuneACCESS table with in-frame rearrangements only. Some clones are missing; in checked studies, unresolved V genes explain under half, and the rest has no known cause. V, J and clone size were drawn from that table, and D and trimming were deduced from the DNA. Present in this sample are 35,000 or so clones, roughly 90% of which were seen just once. The top ten hold roughly two fifths of the sample.

From the germline V gene (reference sequence), CDR1 is LNHDA and CDR2 is SQIVND. Ends trimmed: V by 5 bases, J by 8 bases; bases unmatched to a gene: 6. From the cysteine up to the phenylalanine, the CDR3 has a length of 13 residues. Left in the record is the CDR3 DNA by itself, 39 bases read in frame from the first base. On the study overall, not on this receptor specifically: The amount of clinical and demographic metadata varied by source and participant and was provided uncurated.

The sample taken for sequencing was peripheral blood. This chain joins TRBV19 to TRBJ1-2; the junction holds 9 bases that match TRBD1. This clonotype originated in a man in his sixties with active or convalescent COVID-19. The DNA is as follows: TGTGCCAGTAGTGTTACAGGGGGCTGGGGCTACACCTTC. Its product reads: CASSVTGGWGYTF.